The 3 T cell receptor beta chains in this list originate from one sample, sequenced in a study of blood T cell repertoires in COVID-19. Libraries were prepared by immunoSEQ multiplex PCR; TCRdb keeps only in-frame clonotypes and omits some of them. The repertoire has about 200,000 clones, about nine tenths of them found once; the top ten carry about 2%. Sequenced: peripheral blood. These receptors were taken from a man between 25 and 39 years old who had recovered from COVID-19.

This clone was seen only once. The rearrangement uses TRBV30 and TRBJ1-2; D uncertain. The germline CDR1 and CDR2 sequences are GTSNPN and SVGIG (reference sequence). Trimming took off 0 bases at V and 8 bases at J, with 13 bases between the two ends. This CDR3 has 13 amino acids. The CDR3 here is CAWSVVYSGGYTF. In nucleotides, the CDR3 is TGTGCCTGGAGTGTTGTATACAGCGGGGGCTACACCTTC.

The genes are TRBV4-3 and TRBJ1-2; 7 nucleotides match TRBD1. The CDR3 spans 13 residues. J gave up 4 bases and V 3 bases, and 2 bases lay outside the gene matches. The V gene's germline CDR1 is LGHNA and CDR2 YSLEER. The CDR3 here is CASSQTGLYGYTF. In DNA form, the CDR3 reads TGCGCCAGCAGCCAGACAGGGCTCTATGGCTACACCTTC.

This chain uses TRBV24-1 with TRBJ1-4; D gene ambiguous. Trimming removed 4 bases at V and 0 bases at J, with 8 bases between. The germline gives CDR1 KGHDR, CDR2 SFDVKD. The CDR3 consists of 15 residues. The CDR3 protein is CATSDRGATNEKLFF. CDR3 in DNA: TGTGCCACCAGTGACCGGGGTGCAACTAATGAAAAACTGTTTTTT.